This T cell receptor beta chain was found in a study of CD8 T cells in ankylosing spondylitis. This clonotype was seen a few times. No antigen is known for it. Construction of TCR beta libraries was performed using quantitative 5'-RACE with molecular barcodes. TCRdb re-called the 5' RACE reads with MiXCR, one entry per CDR3 protein. The sample yields 130,000 to 150,000 distinct CDR3 sequences, roughly 8.3% seen once. Germline V gives CDR1 LGHDT, CDR2 YNNKEL (reference sequence). Trimming took off 1 base at V and 4 bases at J, with 13 bases between the two ends. This CDR3 region has 15 residues. Study findings and constraints: Matched ankylosing spondylitis synovial fluid reportedly contained a significantly enriched population of disease-linked clones.

Material for sequencing was synovial fluid, either unsorted or a sorted T cell fraction (not recorded which). The receptor comes from a male donor with ankylosing spondylitis. The V call is TRBV3-1, the J call TRBJ1-1; D might be TRBD1 (5 bases). The CDR3 region has the DNA TGTGCCAGCAGCCAAGGGTCAGGGTGGAGCACTGAAGCTTTCTTT. It yields the protein CASSQGSGWSTEAFF. Full variable domain (remainder filled in from reference TRBV3-1 and TRBJ1-1): DTAVSQTPKYLVTQMGNDKSIKCEQNLGHDTMYWYKQDSKKFLKIMFSYNNKELIINETVPNRFSPKSPDKAHLNLHINSLELGDSAVYFCASSQGSGWSTEAFFGQGTRLTVV.